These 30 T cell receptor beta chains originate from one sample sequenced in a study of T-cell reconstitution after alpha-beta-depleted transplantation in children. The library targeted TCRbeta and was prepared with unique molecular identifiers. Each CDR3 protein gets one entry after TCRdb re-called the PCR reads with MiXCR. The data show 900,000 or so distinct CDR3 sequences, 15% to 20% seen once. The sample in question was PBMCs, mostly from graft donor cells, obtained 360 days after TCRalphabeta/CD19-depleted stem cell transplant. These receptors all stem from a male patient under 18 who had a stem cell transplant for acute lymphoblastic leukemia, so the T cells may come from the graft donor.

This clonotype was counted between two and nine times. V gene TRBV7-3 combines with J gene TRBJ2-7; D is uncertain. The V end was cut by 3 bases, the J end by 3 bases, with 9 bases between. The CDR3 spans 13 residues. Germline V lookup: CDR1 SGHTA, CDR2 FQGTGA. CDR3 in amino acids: CASSFTANYEQYF. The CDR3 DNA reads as TGTGCCAGCAGCTTCACAGCCAACTACGAGCAGTACTTC.

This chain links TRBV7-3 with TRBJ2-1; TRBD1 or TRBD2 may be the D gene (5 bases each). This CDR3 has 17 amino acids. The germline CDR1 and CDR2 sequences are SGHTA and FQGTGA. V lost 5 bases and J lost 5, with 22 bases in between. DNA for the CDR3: TGTGCCAGCAGCCCGACTTTCGGGACGGAACCCCACAATGAGCAGTTCTTC. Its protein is CASSPTFGTEPHNEQFF.

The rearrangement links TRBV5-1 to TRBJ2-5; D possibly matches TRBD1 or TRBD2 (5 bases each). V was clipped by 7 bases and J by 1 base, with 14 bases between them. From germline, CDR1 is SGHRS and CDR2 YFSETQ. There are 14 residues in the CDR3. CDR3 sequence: CASREGALQETQYF. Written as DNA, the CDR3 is TGCGCCAGCCGGGAAGGGGCCCTCCAAGAGACCCAGTACTTC. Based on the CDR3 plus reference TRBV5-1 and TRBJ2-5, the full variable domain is KAGVTQTPRYLIKTRGQQVTLSCSPISGHRSVSWYQQTPGQGLQFLFEYFSETQRNKGNFPGRFSGRQFSNSRSEMNVSTLELGDSALYLCASREGALQETQYFGPGTRLLVL.

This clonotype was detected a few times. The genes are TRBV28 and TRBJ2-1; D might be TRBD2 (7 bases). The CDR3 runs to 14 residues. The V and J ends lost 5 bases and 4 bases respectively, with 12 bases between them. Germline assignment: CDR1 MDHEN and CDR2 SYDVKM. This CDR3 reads CASSGGALYNEQFF. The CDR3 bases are TGTGCCAGCAGTGGGGGGGCCCTTTACAATGAGCAGTTCTTC.

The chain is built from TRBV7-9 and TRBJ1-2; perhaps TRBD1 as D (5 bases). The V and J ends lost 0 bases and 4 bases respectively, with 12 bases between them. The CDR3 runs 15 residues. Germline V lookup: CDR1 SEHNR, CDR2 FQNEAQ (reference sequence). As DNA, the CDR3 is TGTGCCAGCAGCTTAGCGGTCTTTGGGGGCTATGGCTACACCTTC. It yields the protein CASSLAVFGGYGYTF. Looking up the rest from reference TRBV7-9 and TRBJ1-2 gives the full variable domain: DTGVSQNPRHKITKRGQNVTFRCDPISEHNRLYWYRQTLGQGPEFLTYFQNEAQLEKSRLLSDRFSAERPKGSFSTLEIQRTEQGDSAMYLCASSLAVFGGYGYTFGSGTRLTVV.

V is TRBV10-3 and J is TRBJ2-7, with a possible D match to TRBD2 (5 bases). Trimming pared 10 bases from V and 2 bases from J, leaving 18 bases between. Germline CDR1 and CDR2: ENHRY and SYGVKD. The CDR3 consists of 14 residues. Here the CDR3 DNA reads TGTGCCAGCCAACTCGGGGAGCATGCCTACGAGCAGTACTTC. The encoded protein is CASQLGEHAYEQYF.

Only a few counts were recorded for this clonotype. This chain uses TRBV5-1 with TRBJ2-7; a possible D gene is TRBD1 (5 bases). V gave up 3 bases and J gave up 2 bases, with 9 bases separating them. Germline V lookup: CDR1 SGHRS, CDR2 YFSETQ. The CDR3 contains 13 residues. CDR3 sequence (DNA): TGCGCCAGCAGCTCTCGACAGCCCTACGAGCAGTACTTC. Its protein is CASSSRQPYEQYF.

The CDR3 DNA is TGCGCCAGCAGCCAAGTGGGACCGTTCTTGCAGTACTTC. Translating it yields CASSQVGPFLQYF. The rearrangement links TRBV4-1 to TRBJ2-7; D is possibly TRBD1 or TRBD2 (5 bases each). V shed 1 base and J shed 9 bases, with 13 bases lying between them. The CDR3 spans 13 residues. CDR1 is MGHRA and CDR2 is YSYEKL in the germline V gene.

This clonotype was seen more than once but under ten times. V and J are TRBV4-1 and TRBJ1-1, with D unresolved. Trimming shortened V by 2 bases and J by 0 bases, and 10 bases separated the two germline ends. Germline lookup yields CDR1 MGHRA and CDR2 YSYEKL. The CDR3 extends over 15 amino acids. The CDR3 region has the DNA TGCGCCAGCAGCCAACAGACACTTCTGAACACTGAAGCTTTCTTT. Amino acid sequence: CASSQQTLLNTEAFF.

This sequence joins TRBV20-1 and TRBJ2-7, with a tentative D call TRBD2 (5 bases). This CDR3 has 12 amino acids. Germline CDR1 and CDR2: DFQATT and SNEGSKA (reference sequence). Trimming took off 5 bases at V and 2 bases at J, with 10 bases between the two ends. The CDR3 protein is CSAGLETYEQYF. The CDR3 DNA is TGCAGTGCTGGACTGGAGACCTACGAGCAGTACTTC.

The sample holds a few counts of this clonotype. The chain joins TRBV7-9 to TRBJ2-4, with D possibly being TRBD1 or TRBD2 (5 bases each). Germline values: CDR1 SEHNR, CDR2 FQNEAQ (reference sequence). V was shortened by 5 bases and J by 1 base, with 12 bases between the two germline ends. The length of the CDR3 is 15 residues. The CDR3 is CASSTRDGAKNIQYF. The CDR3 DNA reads TGTGCCAGCAGCACCCGGGACGGGGCCAAAAACATTCAGTACTTC.

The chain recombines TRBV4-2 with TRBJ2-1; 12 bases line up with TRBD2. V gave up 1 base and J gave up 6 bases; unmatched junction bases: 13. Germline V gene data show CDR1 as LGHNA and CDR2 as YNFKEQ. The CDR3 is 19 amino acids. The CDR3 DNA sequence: TGTGCCAGCAGCCAAGTCTACCGGACTAGCGGGAATGTGGGCAATGAGCAGTTCTTC. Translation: CASSQVYRTSGNVGNEQFF.

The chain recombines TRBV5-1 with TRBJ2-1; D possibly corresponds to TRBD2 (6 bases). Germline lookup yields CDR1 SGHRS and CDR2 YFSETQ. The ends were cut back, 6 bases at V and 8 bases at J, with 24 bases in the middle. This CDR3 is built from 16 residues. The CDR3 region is CASTLRGLRDGDEQFF. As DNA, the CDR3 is TGCGCCAGCACCCTGCGAGGGTTGCGGGATGGGGATGAGCAGTTCTTC.

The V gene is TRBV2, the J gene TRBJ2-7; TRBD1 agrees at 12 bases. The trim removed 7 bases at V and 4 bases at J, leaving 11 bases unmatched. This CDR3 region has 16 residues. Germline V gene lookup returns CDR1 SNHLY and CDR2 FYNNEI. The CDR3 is CASISRKGQGAYEQYF. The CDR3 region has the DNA TGTGCCAGCATCTCACGTAAGGGACAGGGGGCTTACGAGCAGTACTTC.

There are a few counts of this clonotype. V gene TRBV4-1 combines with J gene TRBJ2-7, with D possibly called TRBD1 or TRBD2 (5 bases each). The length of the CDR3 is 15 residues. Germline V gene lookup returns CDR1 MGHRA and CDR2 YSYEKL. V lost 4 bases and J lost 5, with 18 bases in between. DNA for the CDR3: TGCGCCAGCAGCCTGAGATCCGGGACGAACGACGAGCAGTACTTC. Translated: CASSLRSGTNDEQYF.

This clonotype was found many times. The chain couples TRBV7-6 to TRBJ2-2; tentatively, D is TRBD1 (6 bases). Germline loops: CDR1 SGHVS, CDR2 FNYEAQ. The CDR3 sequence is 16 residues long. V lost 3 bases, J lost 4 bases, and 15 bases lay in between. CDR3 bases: TGTGCCAGCAGCTTTATAGGGGGTCTGGGCACCGGGGAGCTGTTTTTT. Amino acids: CASSFIGGLGTGELFF. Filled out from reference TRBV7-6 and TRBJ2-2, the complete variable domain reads GAGVSQSPRYKVTKRGQDVALRCDPISGHVSLYWYRQALGQGPEFLTYFNYEAQQDKSGLPNDRFSAERPEGSISTLTIQRTEQRDSAMYRCASSFIGGLGTGELFFGEGSRLTVL.

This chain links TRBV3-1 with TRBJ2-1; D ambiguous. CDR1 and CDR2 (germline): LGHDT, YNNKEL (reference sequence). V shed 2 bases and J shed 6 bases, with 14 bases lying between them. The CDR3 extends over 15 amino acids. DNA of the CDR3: TGTGCCAGCAGCCAATTTGTGGGAAGTCCCAATGAGCAGTTCTTC. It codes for CASSQFVGSPNEQFF.

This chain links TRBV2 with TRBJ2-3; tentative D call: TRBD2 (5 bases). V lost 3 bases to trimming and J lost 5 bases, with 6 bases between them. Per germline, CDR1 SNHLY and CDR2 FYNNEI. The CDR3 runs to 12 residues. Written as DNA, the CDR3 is TGTGCCAGCAGTGACGGGGTAGATACGCAGTATTTT. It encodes CASSDGVDTQYF.

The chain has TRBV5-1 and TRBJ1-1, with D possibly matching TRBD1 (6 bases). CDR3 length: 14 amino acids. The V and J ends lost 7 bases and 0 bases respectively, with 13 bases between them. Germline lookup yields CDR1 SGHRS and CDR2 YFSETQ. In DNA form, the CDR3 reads TGCGCCAGCCGAGGGGGGGATCTGAACACTGAAGCTTTCTTT. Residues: CASRGGDLNTEAFF.

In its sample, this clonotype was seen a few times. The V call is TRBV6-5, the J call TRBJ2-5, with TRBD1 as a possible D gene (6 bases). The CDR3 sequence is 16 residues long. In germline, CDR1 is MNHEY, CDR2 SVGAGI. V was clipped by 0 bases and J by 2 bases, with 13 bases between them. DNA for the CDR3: TGTGCCAGCAGTTACTCGGGGGACAAGGTTCAAGAGACCCAGTACTTC. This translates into CASSYSGDKVQETQYF.

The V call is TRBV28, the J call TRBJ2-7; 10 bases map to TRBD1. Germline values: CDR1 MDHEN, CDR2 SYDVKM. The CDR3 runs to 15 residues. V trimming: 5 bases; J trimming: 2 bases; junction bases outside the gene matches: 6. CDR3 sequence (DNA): TGTGCCAGCAGTGAGCCGGGACAGGGGCCCTACGAGCAGTACTTC. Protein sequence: CASSEPGQGPYEQYF.

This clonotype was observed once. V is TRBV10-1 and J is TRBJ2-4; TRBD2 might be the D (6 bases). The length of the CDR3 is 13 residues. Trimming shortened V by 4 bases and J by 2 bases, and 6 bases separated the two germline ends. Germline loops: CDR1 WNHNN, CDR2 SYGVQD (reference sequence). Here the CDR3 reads CASSGGTKNIQYF. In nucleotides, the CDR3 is TGCGCCAGCAGTGGCGGGACCAAAAACATTCAGTACTTC.

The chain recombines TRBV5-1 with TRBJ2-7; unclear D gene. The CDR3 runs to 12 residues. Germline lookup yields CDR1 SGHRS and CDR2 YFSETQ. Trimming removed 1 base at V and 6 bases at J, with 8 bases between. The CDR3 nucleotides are TGCGCCAGCAGCTTGACCTTGACCGAGCAGTACTTC. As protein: CASSLTLTEQYF.

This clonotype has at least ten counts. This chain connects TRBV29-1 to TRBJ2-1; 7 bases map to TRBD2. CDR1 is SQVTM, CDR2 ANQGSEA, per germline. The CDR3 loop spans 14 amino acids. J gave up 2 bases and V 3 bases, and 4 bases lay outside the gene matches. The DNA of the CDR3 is TGCAGCGTTGAGTCGGGGAGGGCCTACAATGAGCAGTTCTTC. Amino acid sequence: CSVESGRAYNEQFF.

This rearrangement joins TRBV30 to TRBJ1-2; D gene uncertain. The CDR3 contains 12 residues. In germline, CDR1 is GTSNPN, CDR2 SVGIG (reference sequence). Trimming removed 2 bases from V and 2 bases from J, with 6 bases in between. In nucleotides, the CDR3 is TGTGCCTGGAGTAGCGGAAACTATGGCTACACCTTC. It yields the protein CAWSSGNYGYTF.

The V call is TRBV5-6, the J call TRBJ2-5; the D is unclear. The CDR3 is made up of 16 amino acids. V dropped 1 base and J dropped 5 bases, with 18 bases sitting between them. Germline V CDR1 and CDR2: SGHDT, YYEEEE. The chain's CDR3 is CASSLIVAGIKETQYF. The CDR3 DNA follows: TGTGCCAGCAGCTTGATAGTCGCTGGCATTAAGGAGACCCAGTACTTC.

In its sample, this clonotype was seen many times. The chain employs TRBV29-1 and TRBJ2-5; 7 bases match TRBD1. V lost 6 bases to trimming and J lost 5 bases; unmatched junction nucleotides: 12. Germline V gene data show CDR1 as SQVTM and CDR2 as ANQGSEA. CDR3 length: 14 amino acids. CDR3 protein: CSVTGASGGETQYF. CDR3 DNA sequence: TGCAGCGTAACAGGGGCGAGTGGCGGGGAGACCCAGTACTTC.

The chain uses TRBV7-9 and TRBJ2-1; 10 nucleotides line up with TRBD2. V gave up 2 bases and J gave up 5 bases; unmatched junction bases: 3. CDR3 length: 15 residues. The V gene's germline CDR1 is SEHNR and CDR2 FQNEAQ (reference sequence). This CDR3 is CASSLLAGVHNEQFF. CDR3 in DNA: TGTGCCAGCAGCTTACTAGCGGGAGTTCACAATGAGCAGTTCTTC.

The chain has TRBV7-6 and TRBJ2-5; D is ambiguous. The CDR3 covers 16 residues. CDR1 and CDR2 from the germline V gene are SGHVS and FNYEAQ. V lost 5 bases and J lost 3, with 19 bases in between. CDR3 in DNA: TGTGCCAGCAGCCCCCCGGGTAGGGCAGCTAAAGAGACCCAGTACTTC. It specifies CASSPPGRAAKETQYF.

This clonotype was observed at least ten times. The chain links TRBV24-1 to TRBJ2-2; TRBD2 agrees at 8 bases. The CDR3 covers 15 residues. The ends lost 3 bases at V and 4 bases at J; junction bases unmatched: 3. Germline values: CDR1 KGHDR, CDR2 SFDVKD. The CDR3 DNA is TGTGCCACCAGTGATGGGCTAGCGGGCACCGGGGAGCTGTTTTTT. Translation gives CATSDGLAGTGELFF.